The clone carrying this TCR beta chain was observed at least ten times. Its specificity is unknown. The entry originates in a study of prognosis after radiotherapy for stage I lung cancer. Overall study context: The tumors were adenocarcinoma in eleven to twelve patients (squamous cell carcinoma in more than five).

Template was genomic DNA; TCR beta CDR3 amplified in two multiplex PCR rounds. Amplification during the initial PCR round employed primers specific to each TRBV and TRBJ gene. TCRdb reprocessed the multiplex PCR reads with MiXCR, giving one entry per CDR3 protein. Among about 31,000 distinct CDR3 sequences, about 34% were seen once, and the ten largest hold 30% to 40%. The study's findings and limits: In patients with versus without metastases, TRBV and TRBJ gene usage reportedly differed. It is unknown whether the expanded TCR clones recognize the tumor.

This TCR derives from a donor over 45 with non-small cell lung cancer. The sample was PBMCs, taken before or after stereotactic body radiation therapy (not recorded which).

Here the CDR3 reads CASSEASRSGANVLTF. Here the CDR3 DNA reads TGTGCCAGCAGTGAAGCATCCCGCTCTGGGGCCAACGTCCTGACTTTC. The rearrangement joins TRBV6-1 to TRBJ2-6, with no clear D. Trimming pared 0 bases from V and 0 bases from J, leaving 6 bases between. This CDR3 has 16 residues. Germline lookup yields CDR1 MNHNS and CDR2 SASEGT.